The 24 T cell receptor beta chains below all came from one sample that was sequenced in a study of neurological immune-mediated disorders. The time point was: longitudinal time-point 1 (baseline). TCRdb re-called the 5' RACE reads through MiXCR, storing one row per CDR3 protein. The sample yields tens of thousands of distinct CDR3 sequences, roughly a tenth seen once. The specimen was PBMCs. The receptors were sampled from a man aged 30 to 45 in good health.

In this sample, this clonotype turned up many times. V is TRBV28 and J is TRBJ2-3; 7 positions agree with TRBD2. This CDR3 is built from 14 residues. Germline-derived CDR1 and CDR2 are MDHEN and SYDVKM. V gave up 11 bases and J gave up 2 bases; unmatched junction bases: 10. CDR3 amino acids: CASGASGVTDTQYF. For the CDR3, the DNA is TGTGCCTCTGGGGCTAGCGGAGTCACAGATACGCAGTATTTT.

The J gene is TRBJ2-3, the V gene TRBV10-2; 8 bases line up with TRBD2. CDR3 length: 15 amino acids. Germline CDR1 and CDR2: WSHSY and SAAADI. V lost 0 bases to trimming and J lost 2 bases; unmatched junction nucleotides: 1. The CDR3 loop is CASSESSGATDTQYF. The CDR3 DNA sequence: TGCGCCAGCAGTGAGTCTAGCGGGGCCACAGATACGCAGTATTTT.

The chain couples TRBV18 to TRBJ2-5; D call uncertain. V lost 0 bases to trimming and J lost 3 bases, with 8 bases between them. CDR1 is KGHSH and CDR2 is LQKENI in the germline V gene. The CDR3 runs 14 residues. This chain's CDR3 is CASSPPSRKETQYF. The CDR3 nucleotides read TGTGCCAGCTCACCACCGTCCCGAAAAGAGACCCAGTACTTC.

In the case of this clonotype: A much larger clone sits a single nucleotide away, making a read error possible. This sequence joins TRBV11-2 and TRBJ1-2; 7 nucleotides align to TRBD1. The V segment lost 3 bases and the J segment 8 bases; nucleotides outside the gene matches: 6. CDR3 size: 13 residues. Germline V CDR1 and CDR2: SGHAT, FQNNGV. This chain's CDR3 is CASSFTGAKGYTF. CDR3 nucleotide sequence: TGTGCCAGCAGCTTTACAGGGGCGAAGGGCTACACCTTC.

This clonotype was picked up many times. A single base separates this from a much larger clone, so it may be a read error. The gene calls are TRBV9 and TRBJ2-3; D is unresolved. Between the trimmed V and J ends, which lost 5 bases and 4 bases, there was a span of 5 bases. Germline values: CDR1 SGDLS, CDR2 YYNGEE. The CDR3 covers 11 residues. Here the CDR3 DNA reads TGTGCCAGCAGTGGGGCAGATACGCAGTATTTT. Translated: CASSGADTQYF.

The DNA for the CDR3 is TGTGCCAGCAGCCCAGTGAGGGAGGTCGATGAGCAGTTCTTC. Protein product: CASSPVREVDEQFF. The chain employs TRBV7-9 and TRBJ2-1, with TRBD2 as a possible D gene (6 bases). The V end lost 5 bases, the J end lost 8 bases, and 16 bases lay between the germline ends. This CDR3 comprises 14 residues. Germline CDR1 reads SEHNR; CDR2 reads FQNEAQ (reference sequence).

This sequence joins TRBV7-9 and TRBJ1-4, with TRBD1 as a possible D gene (6 bases). This CDR3 region has 15 residues. Germline V gene data show CDR1 as SEHNR and CDR2 as FQNEAQ (reference sequence). V lost 5 bases and J 5 bases, leaving 15 bases between the germline ends. The DNA for the CDR3 is TGTGCCAGCAGCGCCCGGGACACCAGAAATGAAAAACTGTTTTTT. Translation gives CASSARDTRNEKLFF.

This clonotype was counted ten times or more. The chain recombines TRBV29-1 with TRBJ1-1; tentative D call: TRBD1 (5 bases). V dropped 7 bases and J dropped 5 bases, with 8 bases sitting between them. The CDR3 covers 10 residues. Germline-derived CDR1 and CDR2 are SQVTM and ANQGSEA. CDR3 nucleotide sequence: TGCAGCGGGGGGGATACTGAAGCTTTCTTT. It yields the protein CSGGDTEAFF.

By sample fraction, this clonotype is medium-sized (0.01 to 0.1%). Germline and junction disagree at one end, which may indicate a read error. This chain joins TRBV5-6 and TRBJ2-1; D remains ambiguous. The germline V gene encodes CDR1 SGHDT and CDR2 YYEEEE. CDR3 size: 13 residues. The CDR3 region is CASSFEFYHEQFF. In nucleotides, the CDR3 is TGTGCCAGCAGCTTCGAGTTCTACCATGAGCAGTTCTTC.

This clonotype occurred many times. A much larger clone lies a single base off, so this may be a read error. In nucleotides, the CDR3 is TGTGCCAGCAGCTTGGGACAGGGGAACACCGGGGAGCTGTTTTTT. It is translated as CASSLGQGNTGELFF. The gene calls are TRBV7-6 and TRBJ2-2, with 9 bases that match TRBD1. The CDR3 spans 15 residues. Unmatched junction bases numbered 0, after V lost 3 bases and J lost 1 base. The germline V gene has CDR1 SGHVS and CDR2 FNYEAQ.

In this sample, this clonotype turned up many times. CDR3 in DNA: TGTGCCAGTATGGGACAGGGGACGCCCCAGCATTTT. The encoded protein is CASMGQGTPQHF. The V call is TRBV27, the J call TRBJ1-5; 10 nucleotides align to TRBD1. The CDR3 is 12 residues long. V shed 9 bases, J shed 9 bases, and the junction held 5 bases outside the gene matches. CDR1 is MNHEY, CDR2 SMNVEV, per germline (reference sequence).

The table lists this clonotype with many counts. This chain joins TRBV5-1 and TRBJ2-3; D is unresolved. Deletions cut 1 base from V and 1 base from J, with 4 bases between. The CDR3 loop spans 13 amino acids. CDR1 and CDR2 from the germline V gene are SGHRS and YFSETQ. The CDR3 is CASSLYGTDTQYF. The CDR3 DNA is TGCGCCAGCAGCTTGTATGGCACAGATACGCAGTATTTT.

This clonotype was counted ten times or more. The gene calls are TRBV20-1 and TRBJ1-1, with D possibly TRBD1 on 6 matching bases. Germline CDR1 is DFQATT and CDR2 is SNEGSKA (reference sequence). V was cut by 6 bases and J by 5 bases, with 16 bases left in between. This CDR3 is 13 amino acids long. CDR3 residues: CSAVSTGFTEAFF. The CDR3 DNA is TGCAGTGCCGTCTCAACAGGGTTTACTGAAGCTTTCTTT.

The table lists this clonotype with many counts. V usage is TRBV6-5 and J usage is TRBJ1-1, with TRBD1 matching over 10 bases. Trimming removed 9 bases from V and 4 bases from J; junction bases left unmatched: 5. The length of the CDR3 is 13 residues. CDR1 is MNHEY and CDR2 is SVGAGI in the germline V gene. The CDR3 loop reads CASGTGDSTEAFF. In DNA form, the CDR3 reads TGTGCCAGTGGGACAGGGGATTCCACTGAAGCTTTCTTT.

The chain recombines TRBV29-1 with TRBJ1-3, with D unclear. Germline CDR1 SQVTM, CDR2 ANQGSEA. V was clipped by 3 bases and J by 10 bases, with 10 bases between them. The CDR3 is 11 residues long. The CDR3, as DNA: TGCAGCGTTGAGAACGGCCAAACCATATATTTT. Translated: CSVENGQTIYF. Using reference TRBV29-1 and TRBJ1-3 for the parts outside the CDR3, the full variable domain is SAVISQKPSRDICQRGTSLTIQCQVDSQVTMMFWYRQQPGQSLTLIATANQGSEATYESGFVIDKFPISRPNLTFSTLTVSNMSPEDSSIYLCSVENGQTIYFGEGSWLTVV.

Ten or more counts support this clonotype. This CDR3 is CASSLGLLAGVSDTQYF. The CDR3 DNA sequence: TGTGCCAGCAGCTTAGGTTTACTAGCGGGAGTGTCAGATACGCAGTATTTT. The rearrangement uses TRBV7-8 and TRBJ2-3; 11 nucleotides align to TRBD2. V dropped 1 base and J dropped 4; count of bases not matched to a gene: 7. This CDR3 region has 17 residues. CDR1 is SGHVS, CDR2 FQNEAQ, per germline.

Only a few counts were recorded for this clonotype. The CDR3 coding sequence is TGTGCCAGCGGGGCCTCTTGGGGGGCCTACAATGAGCAGTTCTTC. Translating it yields CASGASWGAYNEQFF. This chain links TRBV6-2 or TRBV6-3 with TRBJ2-1; D possibly corresponds to TRBD2 (6 bases). The CDR3 totals 15 residues. Looked up from germline, CDR1 is MNHEY and CDR2 is SVGEGT. V shed 8 bases and J shed 2 bases, with 16 bases lying between them.

This clonotype was counted only a few times. This chain connects TRBV29-1 to TRBJ2-7; 10 bases are a match to TRBD1. V gave up 7 bases and J gave up 2 bases; unmatched junction bases: 11. The CDR3 contains 15 residues. From germline, CDR1 is SQVTM and CDR2 ANQGSEA. CDR3 nucleotide sequence: TGCAGCGCCAAAAGGACAGGGGGTGACCCCTACGAGCAGTACTTC. Translating it yields CSAKRTGGDPYEQYF.

This clonotype was found a few times. The chain combines TRBV14 with TRBJ2-7, with D maybe TRBD2 (5 bases). Looked up from germline, CDR1 is SGHDN and CDR2 is FVKESK. The CDR3 extends over 14 amino acids. The germline V and J ends were trimmed by 1 base and 6 bases, with 13 bases remaining between them. Here the CDR3 reads CASSQGFRTFEQYF. For the CDR3, the DNA is TGTGCCAGCAGCCAAGGATTTCGGACTTTCGAGCAGTACTTC.

The chain joins TRBV5-6 to TRBJ2-5; D is possibly TRBD1 or TRBD2 (7 bases each). V lost 0 bases to trimming and J lost 6 bases, with 21 bases between them. Germline CDR1 is SGHDT and CDR2 is YYEEEE. CDR3 length equals 17 residues. CDR3 loop: CASSLGAGDRRRKTQYF. The CDR3 region has the DNA TGTGCCAGCAGCTTGGGGGCGGGGGACAGAAGGCGAAAGACCCAGTACTTC.

V usage is TRBV28 and J usage is TRBJ2-3; 7 bases line up with TRBD2. The V gene end was trimmed by 5 bases and the J gene end by 5 bases; junction bases not matched to a gene: 13. CDR1 is MDHEN and CDR2 is SYDVKM in the germline V gene. The CDR3 is 16 residues long. This CDR3 reads CASSGILAGEKDTQYF. Here the CDR3 DNA reads TGTGCCAGCAGTGGAATACTGGCGGGAGAAAAAGATACGCAGTATTTT.

In this sample, this clonotype turned up many times. This chain joins TRBV5-1 and TRBJ2-7; D uncertain. V was clipped by 0 bases and J by 5 bases, with 6 bases between them. Germline lookup yields CDR1 SGHRS and CDR2 YFSETQ. CDR3 length: 12 amino acids. The DNA for the CDR3 is TGCGCCAGCAGCTTGGATGTCCACGAGCAGTACTTC. Translated, it gives CASSLDVHEQYF. Combining the CDR3 with reference TRBV5-1 and TRBJ2-7 gives the whole variable domain KAGVTQTPRYLIKTRGQQVTLSCSPISGHRSVSWYQQTPGQGLQFLFEYFSETQRNKGNFPGRFSGRQFSNSRSEMNVSTLELGDSALYLCASSLDVHEQYFGPGTRLTVT.

This clonotype occurred many times. This rearrangement joins TRBV29-1 to TRBJ2-5; D is unresolved. The CDR3 totals 13 residues. CDR1 SQVTM and CDR2 ANQGSEA come from the germline V gene. V dropped 1 base and J dropped 4 bases, with 10 bases sitting between them. CDR3 sequence reads: CSVEVSPRETQYF. The CDR3 nucleotides are TGCAGCGTTGAAGTCAGCCCTCGAGAGACCCAGTACTTC.

The sample holds many counts of this clonotype. The chain recombines TRBV7-3 with TRBJ2-1, with TRBD1 identical over 7 bases. The CDR3 spans 13 residues. V trimming: 5 bases; J trimming: 7 bases; junction bases outside the gene matches: 5. Germline V gene sequence: CDR1 SGHTA, CDR2 FQGTGA. The DNA of the CDR3 is TGTGCCAGCAGCCCGCGACAGGGAAATGAGCAGTTCTTC. It encodes CASSPRQGNEQFF.